This T cell receptor beta chain emerged from a study of human T cells and chemical hapten exposure. About the study: Patients had diphenylcyclopropenone applied to the scalp weekly throughout the approximately 26-week study. Findings and caveats of the study: Alopecia affected the donors, so their immune response may differ from healthy people's.

The CDR3 covers 14 residues. The junction had 5 bases not matched to a gene; V was cut back by 5 bases and J by 4 bases. The germline CDR1 and CDR2 sequences are SEHNR and FQNEAQ (reference sequence). Attachment of unique molecular identifiers to individual cDNA molecules was performed in the library. TCRdb passed the RACE reads through MiXCR, listing each CDR3 protein once. The repertoire holds approximately 97,000 distinct CDR3 sequences, with 27% as singletons. As to time point: patch test 3, about 24 weeks after DPC sensitization. Treatment: therapeutic diphenylcyclopropenone sensitization with weekly scalp DPC. Each donor was an alopecia patient between 18 and 70 years of age who qualified for DPC. This clonotype was seen a handful of times. The antigen is not known.

The input for sequencing was whole blood, taken in connection with sensitization to the hapten diphenylcyclopropenone (DPC). The TCR was taken from a man aged 40-50 years with alopecia areata. Some clones in this sample may be carry-over from other donors' samples. The rearrangement uses TRBV7-9 and TRBJ1-3; 7 nucleotides agree with TRBD1. The DNA for the CDR3 is TGTGCCAGCAGCCGAGGGGGCGAAGGAAACACCATATATTTT. It yields the protein CASSRGGEGNTIYF.